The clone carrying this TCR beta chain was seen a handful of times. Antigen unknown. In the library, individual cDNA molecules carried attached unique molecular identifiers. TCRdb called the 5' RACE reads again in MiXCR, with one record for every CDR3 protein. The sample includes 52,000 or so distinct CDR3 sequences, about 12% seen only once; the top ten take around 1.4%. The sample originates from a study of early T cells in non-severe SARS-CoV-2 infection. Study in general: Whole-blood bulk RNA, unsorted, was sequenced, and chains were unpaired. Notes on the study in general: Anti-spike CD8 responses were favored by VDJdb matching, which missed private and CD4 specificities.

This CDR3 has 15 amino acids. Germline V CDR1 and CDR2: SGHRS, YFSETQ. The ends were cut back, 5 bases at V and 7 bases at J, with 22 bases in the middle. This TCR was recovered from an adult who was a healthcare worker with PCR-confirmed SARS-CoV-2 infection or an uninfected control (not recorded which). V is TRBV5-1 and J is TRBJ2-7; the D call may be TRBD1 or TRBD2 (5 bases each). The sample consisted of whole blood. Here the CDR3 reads CASRWTQGGYVEQYF. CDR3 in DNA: TGCGCCAGCAGGTGGACGCAGGGCGGGTACGTGGAGCAGTACTTC.